Below, one T cell receptor beta chain is given with its context. The antigen is undetermined. Clones were sequenced by immunoSEQ multiplex PCR, and TCRdb holds only the in-frame ones, with some missing. Of roughly 34,000 clones in the sample, roughly 79% are singletons; the top ten hold 3.5% to 5%. The CDR3 loop spans 15 amino acids. Germline lookup yields CDR1 SEHNR and CDR2 FQNEAQ (reference sequence). V gave up 1 base and J gave up 6 bases; unmatched junction bases: 3. The data are from a study of STAT5B mutations in CD4+ large granular lymphocyte leukemia. Study results and limitations: Patient CD4-sorted repertoires stayed more clonal than healthy ones after leukemic-clone removal. Top patient clones used TRBV06 genes more often: 8/27 versus 2/35 in controls.

The chain carries TRBV7-9 and TRBJ2-1; the match to TRBD2 covers 10 bases. Sequencing was done on a sample of CD4+ T cells from blood buffy coats. This receptor was identified in a human donor in good health. DNA for the CDR3: TGTGCCAGCAGCTTAGTAGCGGGAGGTTCCAATGAGCAGTTCTTC. Its protein is CASSLVAGGSNEQFF.